The entry that follows covers one T cell receptor (beta chain) sequence. Its antigen is unknown. No much larger clone exists at a distance of one base, and base qualities are not known. Sequenced using an Illumina HiSeq 2500. TCR beta libraries were prepared by quantitative 5'-RACE with molecular barcodes. Turning to the authors' computational methods: A new computational method based on a probabilistic model of VDJ rearrangement was used to identify disease-linked TCR variants. In-frame beta chains were kept once TCRdb had trimmed the public reads at Q25 with fastp and called clones with MiXCR. CDR3 protein duplicates are merged, each entry listing the most common genes and DNA. The V and J calls follow TCRdb's processing rather than the paper's. The sample includes roughly 160,000 distinct CDR3 sequences, with approximately 9% observed a single time. In total, the top ten clones hold about 14% of the sample.

These data belong to a study of CD8 T cells in ankylosing spondylitis (TCRdb year 2017). Concerning the study at large: The study set out to find disease-linked TCR variants by profiling T cell receptor beta repertoires in ankylosing spondylitis patients and healthy donors. The whole study cohort included over a hundred healthy donors and about two dozen ankylosing spondylitis patients. Peripheral blood was sampled, and synovial fluid was also collected from ankylosing spondylitis patients.

The germline V gene (reference sequence) supplies CDR1 SEHNR and CDR2 FQNEAQ. V ends up 6 bases short and J 7 bases short, with an unmatched junction base count of 11. Including cysteine and phenylalanine, the CDR3 has 16 amino acids. Kept here is only the CDR3 DNA, which spans 48 bases and is read in frame from base 1. General study outcomes and caveats: In peripheral blood, the disease-linked clones were found at relatively low frequencies and had a CD8+ phenotype. Some motif variants were previously reported in synovial fluid and blood of reactive arthritis patients, suggesting common disease-initiation mechanisms. Significant enrichment of the disease-linked clones was reported in matched synovial fluid samples from ankylosing spondylitis patients. A TCR beta motif made up of fewer than 10 highly homologous amino acid variants appeared to be characteristic of blood from ankylosing spondylitis patients.

The chain employs TRBV7-9 and TRBJ2-1, with 11 bases matching TRBD2. Sequenced material: blood, either unsorted or a sorted T cell fraction (not recorded which). This clonotype was obtained from a female donor with ankylosing spondylitis or in good health (not recorded which). The CDR3 loop reads CASRGRLAGLRNEQFF. In nucleotides, the sequence is TGTGCCAGCAGAGGCAGACTAGCGGGACTCAGGAATGAGCAGTTCTTC.